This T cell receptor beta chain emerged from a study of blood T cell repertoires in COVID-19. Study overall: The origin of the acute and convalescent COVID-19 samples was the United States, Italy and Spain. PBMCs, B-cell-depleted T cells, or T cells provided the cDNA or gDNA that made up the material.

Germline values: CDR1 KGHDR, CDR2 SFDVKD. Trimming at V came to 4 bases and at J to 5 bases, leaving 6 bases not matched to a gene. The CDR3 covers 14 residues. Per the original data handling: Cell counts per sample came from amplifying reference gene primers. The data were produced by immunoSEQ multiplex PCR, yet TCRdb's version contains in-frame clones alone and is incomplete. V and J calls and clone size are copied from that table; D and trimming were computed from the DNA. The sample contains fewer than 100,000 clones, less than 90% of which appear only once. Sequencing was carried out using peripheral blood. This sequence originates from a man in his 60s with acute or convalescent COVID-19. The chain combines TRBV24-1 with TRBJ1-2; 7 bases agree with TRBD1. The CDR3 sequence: CATSESDRVYGYTF. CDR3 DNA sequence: TGTGCCACCAGTGAGAGTGACAGGGTTTATGGCTACACCTTC.